One and the same sample provided the 18 T cell receptor beta chains below, sequenced in a study of shared clonotypes between healthy human individuals. Sequenced by immunoSEQ multiplex PCR; TCRdb stores in-frame clones only, minus some. The repertoire has approximately 2.5 million clones, 90% to 95% of them found once; the top ten carry 0.36%. The sequenced sample consisted of naive CD4+ T cells from PBMCs. This sample's subset: CD45RA+ positively selected. The receptors were gathered from a man aged 18 to 35 in good health. Some clones in this sample may be carry-over from other donors' samples.

The CDR3 DNA follows: TGTGCCAGCAGTTCGTTTAGCAATCAGCCCCAGCATTTT. Amino acid sequence: CASSSFSNQPQHF. The chain is built from TRBV6-5 and TRBJ1-5; D call uncertain. V was trimmed by 4 bases and J by 0 bases, leaving 4 bases between them. The CDR3 contains 13 residues. Germline-derived CDR1 and CDR2 are MNHEY and SVGAGI.

The chain joins TRBV28 to TRBJ1-2; perhaps TRBD1 as D (5 bases). V lost 2 bases and J 5 bases, leaving 12 bases between the germline ends. Germline CDR1 MDHEN, CDR2 SYDVKM. The CDR3 consists of 14 residues. CDR3 loop: CASSLRGSLYGYTF. The CDR3 DNA is TGTGCCAGCAGTTTACGGGGCAGCCTTTATGGCTACACCTTC.

V gene TRBV15 combines with J gene TRBJ2-3, with 11 bases that match TRBD2. Losses at the gene ends were 0 bases for V and 2 bases for J; bases not matched to a gene: 7. The CDR3 contains 18 residues. Germline assignment: CDR1 LNHNV and CDR2 YYDKDF (reference sequence). CDR3 protein: CATSRESPTSGITDTQYF. The CDR3 nucleotides are TGTGCCACCAGCAGAGAATCCCCGACTAGCGGGATCACAGATACGCAGTATTTT.

This chain joins TRBV6-1 and TRBJ2-5; TRBD1 might be the D (7 bases). The J call may be in error: the DNA end matches TRBJ2-7 better. The germline gives CDR1 MNHNS, CDR2 SASEGT. There are 13 residues in the CDR3. The DNA for the CDR3 is TGTGCCAGCAGTCGACAGGGAGGCAACGAGCAGTACTTC. Protein sequence: CASSRQGGNEQYF.

The rearrangement uses TRBV30 and TRBJ1-2; 7 bases match TRBD1. The CDR3 loop spans 13 amino acids. V dropped 4 bases and J dropped 7; count of bases not matched to a gene: 9. Germline-derived CDR1 and CDR2 are GTSNPN and SVGIG (reference sequence). For the CDR3, the DNA is TGTGCCTGGACCAGGACAGGTCTAGGTGGCTACACCTTC. Protein sequence: CAWTRTGLGGYTF.

The chain links TRBV19 to TRBJ1-2; D not certain. This CDR3 has 12 amino acids. Deletions cut 3 bases from V and 5 bases from J, with 7 bases between. The germline V gene has CDR1 LNHDA and CDR2 SQIVND (reference sequence). The CDR3 bases are TGTGCCAGTAGTATGCGTCTGTATGGCTACACCTTC. It encodes CASSMRLYGYTF.

The chain recombines TRBV7-9 with TRBJ1-1; D is ambiguous. The CDR3 is 13 residues long. With 1 base removed from V and 11 bases from J, the gap between germline ends came to 14 bases. Germline assignment: CDR1 SEHNR and CDR2 FQNEAQ (reference sequence). CDR3 in DNA: TGTGCCAGCAGCTTAGGAATAGGCGCCCGGGCTTTCTTT. It translates to CASSLGIGARAFF.

This rearrangement joins TRBV7-8 to TRBJ1-1; D uncertain. CDR3 length: 13 amino acids. Trimming took 2 bases from V and 1 from J, leaving 5 bases between them. Germline lookup yields CDR1 SGHVS and CDR2 FQNEAQ. CDR3 sequence: CASSLYPNTEAFF. The CDR3 bases are TGTGCCAGCAGCTTATACCCGAACACTGAAGCTTTCTTT.

The V call is TRBV11-2, the J call TRBJ2-3, with 7 bases lining up with TRBD2. The CDR3 has 14 residues. V trimming: 5 bases; J trimming: 14 bases; junction bases outside the gene matches: 16. Germline V lookup: CDR1 SGHAT, CDR2 FQNNGV. The CDR3 coding sequence is TGTGCCAGCAGCCTCACCCTGCCGGGACTATCGCTGTATTTT. This translates into CASSLTLPGLSLYF.

V gene TRBV28 combines with J gene TRBJ1-2, with 8 bases identical to TRBD1. Germline lookup yields CDR1 MDHEN and CDR2 SYDVKM. The CDR3 is 15 amino acids. V shed 7 bases and J 1 base; nucleotides not matched to a gene: 8. CDR3 sequence: CASIPGTGFNYGYTF. The DNA of the CDR3 is TGTGCCAGCATCCCCGGGACAGGATTTAACTATGGCTACACCTTC.

The V gene is TRBV7-2, the J gene TRBJ1-3, with 7 bases that match TRBD1. This CDR3 spans 18 amino acids. The junction had 11 bases not matched to a gene; V was cut back by 3 bases and J by 0 bases. Germline loops: CDR1 SGHTA, CDR2 FQGNSA. The chain's CDR3 is CASSFGTATSSSGNTIYF. CDR3 sequence (DNA): TGTGCCAGCAGCTTTGGGACAGCTACCTCCTCCTCTGGAAACACCATATATTTT.

The CDR3 DNA sequence: TGTGCCAGCTCACCACCGTCGACTAGCGGGAGGGGTACGCAGTATTTT. The encoded protein is CASSPPSTSGRGTQYF. The chain couples TRBV18 to TRBJ2-3; TRBD2 aligns across 14 bases. Germline CDR1 reads KGHSH; CDR2 reads LQKENI. V lost 0 bases to trimming and J lost 8 bases; unmatched junction nucleotides: 4. CDR3 length: 16 residues.

This clone has just a few counts. The chain has TRBV28 and TRBJ1-1; D is possibly TRBD1 (5 bases). V dropped 2 bases and J dropped 7 bases, with 11 bases sitting between them. This CDR3 spans 13 amino acids. Germline V gene data show CDR1 as MDHEN and CDR2 as SYDVKM. Here the CDR3 reads CASSLQGNDEAFF. The CDR3 DNA reads TGTGCCAGCAGTTTACAGGGAAATGATGAAGCTTTCTTT.

The chain carries TRBV19 and TRBJ1-4; 10 bases agree with TRBD1. Germline V gene sequence: CDR1 LNHDA, CDR2 SQIVND (reference sequence). V lost 5 bases and J lost 7; bases outside the gene matches: 4. The CDR3 runs to 14 residues. CDR3 nucleotides: TGTGCCAGTAGTCCGGGACAGGGGATTGAAAAACTGTTTTTT. This encodes CASSPGQGIEKLFF. Looking up the rest from reference TRBV19 and TRBJ1-4 gives the full variable domain: DGGITQSPKYLFRKEGQNVTLSCEQNLNHDAMYWYRQDPGQGLRLIYYSQIVNDFQKGDIAEGYSVSREKKESFPLTVTSAQKNPTAFYLCASSPGQGIEKLFFGSGTQLSVL.

V usage is TRBV6-5 and J usage is TRBJ2-3; D gene uncertain. From germline, CDR1 is MNHEY and CDR2 SVGAGI. This CDR3 has 14 amino acids. V was shortened by 2 bases and J by 6 bases, with 12 bases between the two germline ends. CDR3 sequence: CASSYDWSPDTQYF. DNA for the CDR3: TGTGCCAGCAGTTACGACTGGAGTCCTGATACGCAGTATTTT.

The rearrangement uses TRBV7-9 and TRBJ2-7; either TRBD1 or TRBD2 may supply D (5 bases each). Germline V gives CDR1 SEHNR, CDR2 FQNEAQ (reference sequence). This CDR3 contains 14 residues. Between the trimmed V and J ends, which lost 3 bases and 5 bases, there was a span of 14 bases. The CDR3 loop is CASSLGVSFDEQYF. The CDR3 DNA follows: TGTGCCAGCAGCTTGGGGGTTTCGTTCGACGAGCAGTACTTC.

The V gene is TRBV18, the J gene TRBJ2-7, with D unclear. Between the trimmed V and J ends, which lost 3 bases and 3 bases, there was a span of 9 bases. This CDR3 is built from 13 residues. CDR1 is KGHSH, CDR2 LQKENI, per germline. DNA of the CDR3: TGTGCCAGCTCACCCCGACATGGCTACGAGCAGTACTTC. Its translation is CASSPRHGYEQYF.

The genes are TRBV11-2 and TRBJ2-7; 13 bases match TRBD2. Germline V gene sequence: CDR1 SGHAT, CDR2 FQNNGV. The CDR3 sequence is 15 residues long. V lost 5 bases, J lost 6 bases, and 7 bases stayed unmatched. As DNA, the CDR3 is TGTGCCAGCAGCCCAACTAGCGGGAGGGTTGGCGAGCAGTACTTC. Protein sequence: CASSPTSGRVGEQYF.